The present TCR beta chain was sequenced within a study of Ad26.COV2.S vaccination and SARS-CoV-2 variants (dated by TCRdb to the early 2020s). Turning to the overall study: Vaccine-arm donors came from COV1001, a multicentre, randomized, double-blind, placebo-controlled phase I-IIa trial of Ad26.COV2.S in healthy adults. Ad26.COV2.S was administered intramuscularly at a dose of 5x10^10 or 1x10^11 viral particles, either as one shot or as two shots given 56 days apart. Sequencing of the TCRbeta repertoire served to evaluate the specificity and breadth of SARS-CoV-2-reactive T cell receptors following Ad26.COV2.S vaccination. The TCR-sequenced set comprised about 30 samples: around 20 Ad26.COV2.S vaccine recipients, 5 placebo recipients and 8 SARS-CoV-2 convalescent individuals. Trial participants were randomized into five groups of five: low-dose or high-dose Ad26.COV2.S given once or twice, or placebo on both occasions. Investigators remained blinded to trial group allocation during experiments and outcome assessment. What the work shows at the level of the full study, not this receptor alone: The authors noted that total T cell responses may have been underestimated by the TCR breadth and depth analyses. The study lacked the statistical power to compare responses across vaccine doses or regimens. After vaccination, substantial breadth of spike-specific CD8+ and CD4+ T cell responses was reported. Comparable non-spike TCR breadth was observed between vaccine and placebo recipients, consistent with only spike being contained in the vaccine. Spike-specific TCR breadth was higher in Ad26.COV2.S recipients than in placebo recipients (P = 0.0014).

CDR3 length: 16 amino acids, cysteine to phenylalanine. The DNA shown is the 48-base CDR3, in frame from base 1. V ends up 0 bases short and J 4 bases short, with an unmatched junction base count of 9. CDR1 and CDR2, per the germline V gene, are MGHRA and YSYEKL. With respect to this clone: Its antigen is unknown. Base qualities were left out, and no much larger clone turns up one base away.

The immunoSEQ Assay was the method used to sequence TCRbeta CDR3 regions. After extraction, genomic DNA underwent amplification by bias-controlled multiplex PCR, followed by high-throughput sequencing. Per the original workflow: To quantify the absolute abundance of every unique TCRbeta CDR3 region, sequences were collapsed and filtered. T cell fraction was estimated by normalization of TCRbeta template counts to usable DNA, with usable DNA being measured through amplification of reference genes present in all nucleated cells. Repertoire TCRs were annotated as SARS-CoV-2-specific by exact matching of V gene, CDR3 amino acid sequence and J gene to a known reactive TCR set. MIRA supplied the reference SARS-CoV-2 TCR set, which was filtered for enrichment in COVID-19-positive ImmuneCODE repertoires so that public or cross-reactive TCRs were removed. Drawing on the MIRA antigens, annotated TCRs were analysed further at the level of specific ORF or position within ORF. Breadth was defined as the number of annotated unique rearrangements divided by the total number of unique productive rearrangements, and depth was defined as the summed frequency of the annotated unique rearrangements. Two-sided Wilcoxon rank-sum tests were applied when comparing TCR breadth between groups. TCRdb provides this immuneACCESS table in a form limited to in-frame rearrangements. Some clones are lacking; in checked studies, under half of them reflect an unresolved V gene, and why the rest are absent is not known. Clone size and V and J calls were adopted from that table, with D and trimming inferred from the DNA. The sample table shows hundreds of thousands of clones, and 92% are seen once. The ten biggest clones cover about 1.6% of the sample.

Explained via the paper, the treatment or condition label denotes: around 19 received Ad26.COV2.S at low or high dose, single or two shots; about 5 received placebo; per-sample allocation not given. Repertoires of vaccine and placebo recipients were sequenced from samples collected on day 63 after the first injection. Between 29 July and 7 August 2020, Cohort 1b enrolled fewer than 30 adults aged 18-55 years at one site in Boston, USA. Ad26.COV2.S was a replication-incompetent adenovirus type 26 vector expressing a prefusion-stabilized SARS-CoV-2 spike protein from the original Wuhan strain. This sequence uses TRBV4-1 and TRBJ2-7; 7 bases in between match TRBD1. This material consisted of peripheral blood, taken in a trial of Ad26.COV2.S vaccine versus placebo. This receptor was identified in a person between 18 and 65 years old who received the Ad26.COV2.S COVID-19 vaccine or a placebo. The CDR3 reads as follows: CASSQDLRTGGYEQYF. The DNA sequence is given as TGCGCCAGCAGCCAAGATCTCCGGACAGGAGGATACGAGCAGTACTTC.